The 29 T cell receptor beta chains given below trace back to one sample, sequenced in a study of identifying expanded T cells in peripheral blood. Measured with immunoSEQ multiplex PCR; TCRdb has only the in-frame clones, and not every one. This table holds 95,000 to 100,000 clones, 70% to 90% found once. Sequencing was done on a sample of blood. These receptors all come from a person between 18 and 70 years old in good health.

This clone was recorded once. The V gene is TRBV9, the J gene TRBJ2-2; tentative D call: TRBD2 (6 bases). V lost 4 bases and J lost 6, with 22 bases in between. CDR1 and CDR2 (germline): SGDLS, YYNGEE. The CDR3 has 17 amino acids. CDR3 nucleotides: TGTGCCAGCAGCCCTGGATTGGGACTCCAACGTGCCGGGGAGCTGTTTTTT. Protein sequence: CASSPGLGLQRAGELFF.

The DNA of the CDR3 is TGTGCCAGCAGTGCTAACAGTGGTTACTCTGGAAACACCATATATTTT. Translated, it gives CASSANSGYSGNTIYF. V is TRBV6-1 and J is TRBJ1-3, with D uncertain. V was clipped by 4 bases and J by 0 bases, with 13 bases between them. Germline V lookup: CDR1 MNHNS, CDR2 SASEGT. The CDR3 covers 16 residues.

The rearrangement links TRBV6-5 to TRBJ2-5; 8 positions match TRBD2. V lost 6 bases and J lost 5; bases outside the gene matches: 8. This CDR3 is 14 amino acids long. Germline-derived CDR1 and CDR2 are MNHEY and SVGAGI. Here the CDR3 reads CASRLSGGGETQYF. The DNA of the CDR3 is TGTGCCAGCAGATTGAGCGGGGGAGGGGAGACCCAGTACTTC.

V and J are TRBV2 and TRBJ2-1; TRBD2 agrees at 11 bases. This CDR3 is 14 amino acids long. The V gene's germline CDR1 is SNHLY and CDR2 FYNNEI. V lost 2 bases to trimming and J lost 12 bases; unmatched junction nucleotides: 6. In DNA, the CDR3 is TGTGCCAGCAGTGAAATTAGCGGGGGGGCCGGGCAGTTCTTC. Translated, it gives CASSEISGGAGQFF.

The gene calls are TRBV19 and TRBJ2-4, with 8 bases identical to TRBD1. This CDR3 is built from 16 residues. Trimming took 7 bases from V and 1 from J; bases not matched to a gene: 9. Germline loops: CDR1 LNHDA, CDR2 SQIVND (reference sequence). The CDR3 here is CASTAGQGTAKNIQYF. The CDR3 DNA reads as TGTGCCAGTACTGCAGGACAGGGCACTGCCAAAAACATTCAGTACTTC. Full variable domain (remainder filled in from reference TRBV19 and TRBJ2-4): DGGITQSPKYLFRKEGQNVTLSCEQNLNHDAMYWYRQDPGQGLRLIYYSQIVNDFQKGDIAEGYSVSREKKESFPLTVTSAQKNPTAFYLCASTAGQGTAKNIQYFGAGTRLSVL.

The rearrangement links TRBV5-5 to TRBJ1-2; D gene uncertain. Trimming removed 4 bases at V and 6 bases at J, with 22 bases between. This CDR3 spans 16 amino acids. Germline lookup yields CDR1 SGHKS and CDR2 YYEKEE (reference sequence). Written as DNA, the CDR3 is TGTGCCAGCAGCCAACCCCAGGACCTAGCTACGCATGGCTACACCTTC. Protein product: CASSQPQDLATHGYTF. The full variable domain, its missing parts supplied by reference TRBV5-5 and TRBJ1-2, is DAGVTQSPTHLIKTRGQQVTLRCSPISGHKSVSWYQQVLGQGPQFIFQYYEKEERGRGNFPDRFSARQFPNYSSELNVNALLLGDSALYLCASSQPQDLATHGYTFGSGTRLTVV.

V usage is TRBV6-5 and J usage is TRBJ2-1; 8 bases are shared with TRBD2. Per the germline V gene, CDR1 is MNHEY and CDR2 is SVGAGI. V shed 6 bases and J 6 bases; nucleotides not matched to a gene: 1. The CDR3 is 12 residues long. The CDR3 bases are TGTGCCAGCAGCCGGGGGGGCAATGAGCAGTTCTTC. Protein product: CASSRGGNEQFF.

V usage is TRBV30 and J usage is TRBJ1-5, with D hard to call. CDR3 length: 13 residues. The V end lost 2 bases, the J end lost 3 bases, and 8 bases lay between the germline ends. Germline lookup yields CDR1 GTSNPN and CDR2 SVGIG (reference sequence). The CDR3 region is CAWSRVNNQPQHF. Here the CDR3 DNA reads TGTGCCTGGAGTCGCGTAAACAATCAGCCCCAGCATTTT.

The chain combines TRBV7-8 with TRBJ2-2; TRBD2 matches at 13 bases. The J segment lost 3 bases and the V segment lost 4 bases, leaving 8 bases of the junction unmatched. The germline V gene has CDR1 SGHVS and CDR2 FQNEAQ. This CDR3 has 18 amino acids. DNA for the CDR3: TGTGCCAGCAGCTCGACTAGCGGGGGGCTCCTTCACACCGGGGAGCTGTTTTTT. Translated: CASSSTSGGLLHTGELFF.

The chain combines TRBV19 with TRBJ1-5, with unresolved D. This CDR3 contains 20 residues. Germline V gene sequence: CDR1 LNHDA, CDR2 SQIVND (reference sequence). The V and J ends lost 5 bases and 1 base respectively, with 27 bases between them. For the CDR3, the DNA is TGTGCCAGTAGTCTAATTCATACAGAGGGAGAAGTGTTGAGCAATCAGCCCCAGCATTTT. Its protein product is CASSLIHTEGEVLSNQPQHF.

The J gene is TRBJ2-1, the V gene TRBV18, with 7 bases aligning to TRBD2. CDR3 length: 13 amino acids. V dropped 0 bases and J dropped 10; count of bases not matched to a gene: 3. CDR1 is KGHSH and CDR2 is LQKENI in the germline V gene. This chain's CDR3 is CASSPPSGTEQFF. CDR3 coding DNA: TGTGCCAGCTCACCACCGAGCGGGACGGAGCAGTTCTTC.

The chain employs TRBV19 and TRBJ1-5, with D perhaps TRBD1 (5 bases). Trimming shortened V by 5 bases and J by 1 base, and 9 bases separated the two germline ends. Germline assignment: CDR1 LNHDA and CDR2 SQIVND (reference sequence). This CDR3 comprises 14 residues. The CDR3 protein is CASSPGMSNQPQHF. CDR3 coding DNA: TGTGCCAGTAGTCCAGGGATGAGCAATCAGCCCCAGCATTTT.

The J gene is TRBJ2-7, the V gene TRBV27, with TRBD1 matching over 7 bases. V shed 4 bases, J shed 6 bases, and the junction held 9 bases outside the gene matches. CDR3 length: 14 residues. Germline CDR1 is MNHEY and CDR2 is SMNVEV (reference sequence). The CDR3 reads CASSYPDRSGEQYF. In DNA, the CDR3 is TGTGCCAGCAGTTACCCGGACAGGTCTGGCGAGCAGTACTTC.

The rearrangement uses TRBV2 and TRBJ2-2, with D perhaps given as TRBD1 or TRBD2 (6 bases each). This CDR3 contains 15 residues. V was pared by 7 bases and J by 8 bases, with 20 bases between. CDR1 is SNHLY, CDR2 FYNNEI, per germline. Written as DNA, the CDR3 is TGTGCCAGCACCAAAACAGGGACTGCCACAGGGGAGCTGTTTTTT. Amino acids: CASTKTGTATGELFF.

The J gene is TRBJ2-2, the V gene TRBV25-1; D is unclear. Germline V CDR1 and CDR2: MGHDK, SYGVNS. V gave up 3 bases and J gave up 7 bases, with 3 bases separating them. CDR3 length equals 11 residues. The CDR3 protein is CASSDVGELFF. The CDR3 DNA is TGTGCCAGCAGTGATGTCGGGGAGCTGTTTTTT.

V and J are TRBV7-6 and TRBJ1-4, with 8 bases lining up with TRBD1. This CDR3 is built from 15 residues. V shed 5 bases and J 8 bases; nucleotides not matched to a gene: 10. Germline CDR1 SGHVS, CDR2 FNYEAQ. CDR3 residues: CASSGRTGPNEKLFF. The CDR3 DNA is TGTGCCAGCAGCGGGCGGACAGGGCCAAACGAAAAACTGTTTTTT.

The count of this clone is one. The CDR3 DNA is TGTGCCAGCAGTTCGCGAGGACTAGCCTACGAGCAGTACTTC. Translating gives CASSSRGLAYEQYF. J is TRBJ2-7 and V is TRBV14; 7 bases map to TRBD2. Germline CDR1 reads SGHDN; CDR2 reads FVKESK. V lost 6 bases and J lost 2; bases outside the gene matches: 7. The CDR3 is 14 residues long.

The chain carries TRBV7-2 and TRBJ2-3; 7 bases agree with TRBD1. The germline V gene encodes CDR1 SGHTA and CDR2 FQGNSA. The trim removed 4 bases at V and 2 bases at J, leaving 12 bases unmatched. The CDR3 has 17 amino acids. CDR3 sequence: CASSWRGRTGPTDTQYF. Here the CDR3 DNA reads TGTGCCAGCAGCTGGAGAGGGCGGACAGGCCCCACAGATACGCAGTATTTT.

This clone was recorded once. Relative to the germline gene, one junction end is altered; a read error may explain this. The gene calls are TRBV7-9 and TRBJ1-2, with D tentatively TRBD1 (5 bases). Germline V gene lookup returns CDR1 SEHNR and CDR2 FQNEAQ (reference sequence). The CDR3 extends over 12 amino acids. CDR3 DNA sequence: TGTGCCAGCAGCTTCCAGTCTTGGGGACGGGCCTTC. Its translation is CASSFQSWGRAF.

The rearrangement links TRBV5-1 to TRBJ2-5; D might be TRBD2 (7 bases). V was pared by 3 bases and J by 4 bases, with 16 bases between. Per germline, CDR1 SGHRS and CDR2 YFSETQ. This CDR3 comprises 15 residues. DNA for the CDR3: TGCGCCAGCAGCTCCCAAGGGGGGGGTGGAGAGACCCAGTACTTC. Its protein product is CASSSQGGGGETQYF.

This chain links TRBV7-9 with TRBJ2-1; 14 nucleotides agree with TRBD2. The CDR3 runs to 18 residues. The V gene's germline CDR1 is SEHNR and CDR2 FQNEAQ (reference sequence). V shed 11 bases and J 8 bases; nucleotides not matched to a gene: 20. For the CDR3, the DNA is TGTGCCTCGACAAGGGGACTAGCGGGGGTTTTCCGCGGAGATGAGCAGTTCTTC. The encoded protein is CASTRGLAGVFRGDEQFF. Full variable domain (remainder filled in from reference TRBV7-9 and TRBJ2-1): DTGVSQNPRHKITKRGQNVTFRCDPISEHNRLYWYRQTLGQGPEFLTYFQNEAQLEKSRLLSDRFSAERPKGSFSTLEIQRTEQGDSAMYLCASTRGLAGVFRGDEQFFGPGTRLTVL.

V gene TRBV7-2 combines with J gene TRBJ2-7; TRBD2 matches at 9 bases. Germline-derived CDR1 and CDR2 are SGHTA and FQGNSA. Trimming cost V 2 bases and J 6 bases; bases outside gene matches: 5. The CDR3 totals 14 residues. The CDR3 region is CASSLIGTSPEQYF. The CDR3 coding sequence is TGTGCCAGCAGCTTAATAGGGACTAGCCCCGAGCAGTACTTC.

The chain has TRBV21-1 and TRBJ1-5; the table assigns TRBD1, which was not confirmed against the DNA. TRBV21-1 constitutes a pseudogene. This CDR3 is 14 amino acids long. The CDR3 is CASSRGSSNQPQHF. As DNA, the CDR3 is TGTGCCAGCAGCAGGGGCAGCTCCAATCAGCCCCAGCATTTT.

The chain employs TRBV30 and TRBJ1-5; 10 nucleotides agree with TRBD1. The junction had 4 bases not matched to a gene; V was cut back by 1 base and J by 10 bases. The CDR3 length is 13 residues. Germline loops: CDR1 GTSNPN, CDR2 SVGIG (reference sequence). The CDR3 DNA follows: TGTGCCTGGAGTGGGACAGGGGGGTATCCCCAGCATTTT. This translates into CAWSGTGGYPQHF. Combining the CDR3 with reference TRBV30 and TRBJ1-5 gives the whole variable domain SQTIHQWPATLVQPVGSPLSLECTVEGTSNPNLYWYRQAAGRGLQLLFYSVGIGQISSEVPQNLSASRPQDRQFILSSKKLLLSDSGFYLCAWSGTGGYPQHFGDGTRLSIL.

CDR3 sequence (DNA): TGCGCCAGCGGGGAACAGGGGCCGAACACTGAAGCTTTCTTT. Its translation is CASGEQGPNTEAFF. The chain uses TRBV5-1 and TRBJ1-1, with 7 bases identical to TRBD1. Unmatched junction bases numbered 7, after V lost 7 bases and J lost 1 base. CDR3 length: 14 amino acids. Germline lookup yields CDR1 SGHRS and CDR2 YFSETQ. The whole variable domain, remainder taken from reference TRBV5-1 and TRBJ1-1, is KAGVTQTPRYLIKTRGQQVTLSCSPISGHRSVSWYQQTPGQGLQFLFEYFSETQRNKGNFPGRFSGRQFSNSRSEMNVSTLELGDSALYLCASGEQGPNTEAFFGQGTRLTVV.

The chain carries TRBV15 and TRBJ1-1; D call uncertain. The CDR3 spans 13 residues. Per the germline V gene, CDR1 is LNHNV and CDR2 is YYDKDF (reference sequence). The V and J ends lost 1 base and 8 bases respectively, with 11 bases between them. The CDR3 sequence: CATSRGSTAEAFF. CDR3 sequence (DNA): TGTGCCACCAGCAGAGGGTCCACAGCCGAAGCTTTCTTT.

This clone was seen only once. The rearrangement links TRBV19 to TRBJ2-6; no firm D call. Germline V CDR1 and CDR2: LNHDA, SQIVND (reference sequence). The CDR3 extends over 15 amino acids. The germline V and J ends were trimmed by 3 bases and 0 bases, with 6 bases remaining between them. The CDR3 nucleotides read TGTGCCAGTAGTATCTGGACCTCTGGGGCCAACGTCCTGACTTTC. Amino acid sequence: CASSIWTSGANVLTF.

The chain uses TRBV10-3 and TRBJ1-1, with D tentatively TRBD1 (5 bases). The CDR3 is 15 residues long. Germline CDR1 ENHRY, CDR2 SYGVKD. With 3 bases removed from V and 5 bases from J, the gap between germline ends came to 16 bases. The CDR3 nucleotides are TGTGCCATCAGTGATACTTGGGGCCTCGGGACTGAAGCTTTCTTT. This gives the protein CAISDTWGLGTEAFF.

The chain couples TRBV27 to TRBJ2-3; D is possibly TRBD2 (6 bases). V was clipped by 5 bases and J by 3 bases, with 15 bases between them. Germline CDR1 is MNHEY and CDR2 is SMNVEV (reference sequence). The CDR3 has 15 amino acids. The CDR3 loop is CASSPTGLRTDTQYF. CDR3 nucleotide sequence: TGTGCCAGCAGTCCAACGGGACTCCGTACAGATACGCAGTATTTT.